This TCR beta chain originates from a study of beta chain features in type 1 diabetes. The germline V gene has CDR1 MGHRA and CDR2 YSYEKL. This CDR3 is 17 amino acids long. The J segment lost 10 bases and the V segment lost 0 bases, leaving 15 bases of the junction unmatched. What was sequenced were expressed TCRB transcripts, since all of the isolated RNA had been reverse transcribed. TCRdb's copy holds only in-frame clones and misses some; the assay was immunoSEQ multiplex PCR. The data show 50,000 or so clones, around 40% seen once. Points on this clone: The target antigen is unknown.

Study-wide results and limits: Type 1 diabetes patients showed a moderate but significant shortening of TCRB CDR3s in all four CD4+ subsets.

The sequence came from a man aged 25-40 years with type 1 diabetes. Sequenced: Tregs from blood. V is TRBV4-1 and J is TRBJ2-1, with TRBD1 matching over 7 bases. The CDR3 coding sequence is TGCGCCAGCAGCCAAGAAAGGGGGCGGGCTCCCCGAGGGGAGCAGTTCTTC. This sequence encodes CASSQERGRAPRGEQFF.